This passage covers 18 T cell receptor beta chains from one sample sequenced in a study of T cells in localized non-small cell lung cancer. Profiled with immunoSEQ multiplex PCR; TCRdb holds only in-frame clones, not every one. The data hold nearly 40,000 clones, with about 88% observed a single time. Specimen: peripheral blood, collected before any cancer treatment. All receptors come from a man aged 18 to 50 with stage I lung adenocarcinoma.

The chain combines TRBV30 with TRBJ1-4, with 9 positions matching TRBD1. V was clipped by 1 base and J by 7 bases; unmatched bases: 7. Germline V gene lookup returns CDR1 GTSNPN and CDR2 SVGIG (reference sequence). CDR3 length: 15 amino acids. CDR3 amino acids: CAWSGDRAGGEKLFF. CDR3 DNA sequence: TGTGCCTGGAGTGGGGACAGGGCGGGGGGTGAAAAACTGTTTTTT.

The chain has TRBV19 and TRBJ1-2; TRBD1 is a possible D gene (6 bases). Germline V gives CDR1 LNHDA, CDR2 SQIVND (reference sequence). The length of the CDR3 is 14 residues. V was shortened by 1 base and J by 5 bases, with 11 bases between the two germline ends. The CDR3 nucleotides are TGTGCCAGTAGTATAGCACAGGGCGGATATGGCTACACCTTC. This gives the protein CASSIAQGGYGYTF.

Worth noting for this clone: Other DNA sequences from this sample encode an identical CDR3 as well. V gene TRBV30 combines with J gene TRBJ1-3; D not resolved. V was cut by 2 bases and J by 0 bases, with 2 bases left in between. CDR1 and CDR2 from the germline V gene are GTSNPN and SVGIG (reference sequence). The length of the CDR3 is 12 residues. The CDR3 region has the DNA TGTGCCTGGAGTCTCTCTGGAAACACCATATATTTT. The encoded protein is CAWSLSGNTIYF.

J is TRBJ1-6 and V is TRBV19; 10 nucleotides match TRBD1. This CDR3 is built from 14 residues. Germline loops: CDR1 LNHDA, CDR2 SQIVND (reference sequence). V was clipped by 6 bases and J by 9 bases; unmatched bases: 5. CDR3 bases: TGTGCCAGTAGCCAGACAGGGGGCGGTTCACCCCTCCACTTT. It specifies CASSQTGGGSPLHF.

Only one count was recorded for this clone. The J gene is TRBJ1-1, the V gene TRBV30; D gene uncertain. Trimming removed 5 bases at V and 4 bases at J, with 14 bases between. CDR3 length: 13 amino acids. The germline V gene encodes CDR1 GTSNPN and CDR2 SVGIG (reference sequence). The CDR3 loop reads CAWDEGTRTEAFF. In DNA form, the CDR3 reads TGTGCCTGGGACGAGGGAACCCGCACTGAAGCTTTCTTT.

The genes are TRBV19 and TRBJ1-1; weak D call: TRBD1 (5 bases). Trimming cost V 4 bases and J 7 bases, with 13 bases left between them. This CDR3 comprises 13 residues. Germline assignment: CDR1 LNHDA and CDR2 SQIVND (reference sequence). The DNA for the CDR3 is TGTGCCAGTAGTACCCTCCGACAGATTGAAGCTTTCTTT. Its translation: CASSTLRQIEAFF.

The CDR3 reads CASSLARGQDEKLFF. The CDR3 coding sequence is TGTGCCAGCAGCTTGGCCAGGGGACAAGATGAAAAACTGTTTTTT. The chain has TRBV5-4 and TRBJ1-4; a weak D match, TRBD1 (6 bases). This CDR3 is built from 15 residues. Germline values: CDR1 SGHNT, CDR2 YYREEE (reference sequence). Trimming removed 0 bases from V and 6 bases from J, with 12 bases in between.

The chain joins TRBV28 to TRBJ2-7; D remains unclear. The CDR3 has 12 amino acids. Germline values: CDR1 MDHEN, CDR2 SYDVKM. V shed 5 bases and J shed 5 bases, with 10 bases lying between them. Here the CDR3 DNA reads TGTGCCAGCAGTCCCAATTTTCACGAGCAGTACTTC. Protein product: CASSPNFHEQYF.

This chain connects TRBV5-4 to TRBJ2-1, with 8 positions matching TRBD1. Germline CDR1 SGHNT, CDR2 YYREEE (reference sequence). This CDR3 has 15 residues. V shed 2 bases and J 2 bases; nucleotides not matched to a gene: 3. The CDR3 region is CASSFGQGTYNEQFF. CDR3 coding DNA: TGTGCCAGCAGCTTCGGACAGGGCACCTACAATGAGCAGTTCTTC.

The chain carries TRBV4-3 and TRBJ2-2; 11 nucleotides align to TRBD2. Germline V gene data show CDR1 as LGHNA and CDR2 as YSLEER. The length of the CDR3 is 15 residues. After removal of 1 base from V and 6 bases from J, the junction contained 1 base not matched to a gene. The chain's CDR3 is CASSQGLAGPGELFF. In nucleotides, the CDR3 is TGCGCCAGCAGCCAAGGACTAGCGGGGCCCGGGGAGCTGTTTTTT.

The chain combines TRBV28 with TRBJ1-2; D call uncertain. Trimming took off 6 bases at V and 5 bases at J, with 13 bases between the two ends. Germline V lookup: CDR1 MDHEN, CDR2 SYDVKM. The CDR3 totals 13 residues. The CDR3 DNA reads TGTGCCAGCAGCCTCCCGATACAGTATGGCTACACCTTC. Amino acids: CASSLPIQYGYTF.

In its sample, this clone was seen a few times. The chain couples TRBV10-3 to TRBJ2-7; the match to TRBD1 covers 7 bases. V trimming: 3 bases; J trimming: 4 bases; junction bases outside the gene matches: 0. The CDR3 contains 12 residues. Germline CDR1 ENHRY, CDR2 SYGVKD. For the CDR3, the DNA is TGTGCCATCAGTGACAGGGGGTACGAGCAGTACTTC. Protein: CAISDRGYEQYF.

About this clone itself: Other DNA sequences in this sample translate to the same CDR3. The CDR3 is CASSSLRGSGNTIYF. DNA of the CDR3: TGTGCCAGCAGCTCACTGCGAGGCTCTGGAAACACCATATATTTT. V usage is TRBV7-9 and J usage is TRBJ1-3; D not certain. Trimming took 4 bases from V and 0 from J, leaving 10 bases between them. From germline, CDR1 is SEHNR and CDR2 FQNEAQ (reference sequence). CDR3 length: 15 amino acids.

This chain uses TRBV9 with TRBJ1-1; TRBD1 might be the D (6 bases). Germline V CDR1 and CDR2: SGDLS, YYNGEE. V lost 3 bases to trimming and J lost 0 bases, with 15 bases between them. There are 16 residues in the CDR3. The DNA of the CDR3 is TGTGCCAGCAGCGGGACCCCGACAGGCTTGAACACTGAAGCTTTCTTT. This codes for CASSGTPTGLNTEAFF.

CDR3: CASGRSNEQFF. The CDR3 DNA is TGTGCCAGCGGACGTAGCAATGAGCAGTTCTTC. The V and J genes are TRBV7-6 and TRBJ2-1; D is unresolved. V lost 8 bases, J lost 6 bases, and 8 bases lay in between. The V gene's germline CDR1 is SGHVS and CDR2 FNYEAQ. The CDR3 has 11 residues.

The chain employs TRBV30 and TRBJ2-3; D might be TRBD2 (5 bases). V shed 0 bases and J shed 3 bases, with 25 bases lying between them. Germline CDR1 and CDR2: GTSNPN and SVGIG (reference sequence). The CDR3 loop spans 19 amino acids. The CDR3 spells CAWSVVRGKAQKMTDTQYF. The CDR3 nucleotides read TGTGCCTGGAGTGTAGTCCGAGGGAAGGCACAAAAGATGACAGATACGCAGTATTTT. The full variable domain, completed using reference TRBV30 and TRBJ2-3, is SQTIHQWPATLVQPVGSPLSLECTVEGTSNPNLYWYRQAAGRGLQLLFYSVGIGQISSEVPQNLSASRPQDRQFILSSKKLLLSDSGFYLCAWSVVRGKAQKMTDTQYFGPGTRLTVL.

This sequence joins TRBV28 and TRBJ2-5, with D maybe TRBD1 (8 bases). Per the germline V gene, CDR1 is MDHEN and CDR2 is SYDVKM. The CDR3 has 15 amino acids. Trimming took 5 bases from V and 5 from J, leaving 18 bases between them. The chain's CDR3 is CASSTRTGREETQYF. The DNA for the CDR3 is TGTGCCAGCAGTACGCGGACAGGGCGGGAGGAGACCCAGTACTTC. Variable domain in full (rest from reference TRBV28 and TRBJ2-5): DVKVTQSSRYLVKRTGEKVFLECVQDMDHENMFWYRQDPGLGLRLIYFSYDVKMKEKGDIPEGYSVSREKKERFSLILESASTNQTSMYLCASSTRTGREETQYFGPGTRLLVL.

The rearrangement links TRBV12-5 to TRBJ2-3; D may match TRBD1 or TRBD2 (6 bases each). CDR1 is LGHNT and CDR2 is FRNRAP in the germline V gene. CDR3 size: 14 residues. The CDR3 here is CARTEGGRADTQYF. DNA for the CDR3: TGTGCCCGTACTGAGGGGGGCCGGGCAGATACGCAGTATTTT.